Presented here are 32 T cell receptor beta chains from one specimen sequenced in a study of blood T cells in healthy people across ages. Next came a second PCR, run for about 7 to 11 cycles, which used a sample-barcoded 5' primer along with a J-beta primer mix. MiXCR, applied by TCRdb to the 5' RACE reads, yields one record per CDR3 protein. The table records about 1 million distinct CDR3 sequences, 40% to 45% of them present only once. The material sequenced was blood. The receptors here all came from a woman aged 55-69 years in good health.

The rearrangement uses TRBV20-1 and TRBJ2-5; TRBD1 matches at 9 bases. Germline CDR1 DFQATT, CDR2 SNEGSKA (reference sequence). The CDR3 has 14 residues. The V gene end was trimmed by 3 bases and the J gene end by 11 bases; junction bases not matched to a gene: 13. CDR3 sequence reads: CSASGDREYNEQYF. The CDR3 DNA follows: TGCAGTGCTAGTGGGGACAGGGAGTATAATGAGCAGTACTTC.

This chain joins TRBV6-1 and TRBJ1-2; D is unresolved. The CDR3 is 14 residues long. V dropped 5 bases and J dropped 0 bases, with 10 bases sitting between them. Germline assignment: CDR1 MNHNS and CDR2 SASEGT. The chain's CDR3 is CASSTTQTNYGYTF. The DNA for the CDR3 is TGTGCCAGCAGTACGACACAAACTAACTATGGCTACACCTTC.

V is TRBV27 and J is TRBJ2-7; D tentatively fits TRBD1 or TRBD2 (5 bases each). Trimming took 2 bases from V and 7 from J, leaving 18 bases between them. The CDR3 is 15 residues long. The germline V gene encodes CDR1 MNHEY and CDR2 SMNVEV (reference sequence). The CDR3 protein is CASSLSWAGSNEQYF. DNA of the CDR3: TGTGCCAGCAGTTTAAGTTGGGCAGGGAGCAATGAGCAGTACTTC.

This clonotype showed up just a few times. This chain joins TRBV5-1 and TRBJ2-7, with 8 bases matching TRBD1. The CDR3 contains 14 residues. The germline V gene encodes CDR1 SGHRS and CDR2 YFSETQ. The trim removed 5 bases at V and 0 bases at J, leaving 4 bases unmatched. DNA for the CDR3: TGCGCCAGCAGGTCGGGGACAGGCTCCTACGAGCAGTACTTC. Protein product: CASRSGTGSYEQYF.

Written as DNA, the CDR3 is TGTGCCAGTAGTATCGGCGGGTTCAACAATGAGCAGTTCTTC. It codes for CASSIGGFNNEQFF. The chain couples TRBV19 to TRBJ2-1; perhaps TRBD2 as D (5 bases). The CDR3 spans 14 residues. Germline-derived CDR1 and CDR2 are LNHDA and SQIVND (reference sequence). The ends were cut back, 3 bases at V and 5 bases at J, with 11 bases in the middle.

Turning to this clonotype: Its ends do not fully match the called genes, so a read error is possible. The rearrangement uses TRBV14 and TRBJ2-5; 12 positions agree with TRBD2. There are 16 residues in the CDR3. Germline V gives CDR1 SGHDN, CDR2 FVKESK. CDR3 coding DNA: TGTGCCAGCAGCCCCGGACTAGCGGGAATGACGGAGACCCGGTACTTC. This codes for CASSPGLAGMTETRYF.

This clonotype showed up just a few times. The chain links TRBV5-1 to TRBJ2-1; 9 bases agree with TRBD2. The CDR3 totals 15 residues. Trimming took 0 bases from V and 6 from J; bases not matched to a gene: 4. Per the germline V gene, CDR1 is SGHRS and CDR2 is YFSETQ. For the CDR3, the DNA is TGCGCCAGCAGCTTGGCTGGCGGGAGGGCCAATGAGCAGTTCTTC. Protein: CASSLAGGRANEQFF. Drawing the rest from reference TRBV5-1 and TRBJ2-1, the complete variable domain is KAGVTQTPRYLIKTRGQQVTLSCSPISGHRSVSWYQQTPGQGLQFLFEYFSETQRNKGNFPGRFSGRQFSNSRSEMNVSTLELGDSALYLCASSLAGGRANEQFFGPGTRLTVL.

The chain couples TRBV20-1 to TRBJ2-1, with unresolved D. V lost 6 bases and J 8 bases, leaving 17 bases between the germline ends. Per the germline V gene, CDR1 is DFQATT and CDR2 is SNEGSKA (reference sequence). The CDR3 loop spans 13 amino acids. CDR3 residues: CSAPAPRIHEQFF. The CDR3, as DNA: TGCAGTGCCCCGGCCCCTAGGATTCATGAGCAGTTCTTC.

V and J are TRBV27 and TRBJ2-6; 8 nucleotides agree with TRBD1. The CDR3 spans 19 residues. V trimming: 5 bases; J trimming: 0 bases; junction bases outside the gene matches: 12. The germline CDR1 and CDR2 sequences are MNHEY and SMNVEV (reference sequence). The DNA for the CDR3 is TGTGCCAGCAGTGCCATGACCGGGACAGGATTCTCTGGGGCCAACGTCCTGACTTTC. Amino acids: CASSAMTGTGFSGANVLTF.

The rearrangement joins TRBV7-9 to TRBJ2-3; no clear D gene. V lost 4 bases, J lost 4 bases, and 15 bases lay in between. The CDR3 consists of 15 residues. Germline V lookup: CDR1 SEHNR, CDR2 FQNEAQ (reference sequence). As DNA, the CDR3 is TGTGCCAGCAGCTCCCCCGGTGGACCATCAGATACGCAGTATTTT. It codes for CASSSPGGPSDTQYF.

This clonotype was seen more than once but under ten times. The rearrangement joins TRBV7-6 to TRBJ1-2; a weak D match, TRBD1 (6 bases). The CDR3 spans 15 residues. V lost 4 bases, J lost 8 bases, and 20 bases lay in between. Germline V gene data show CDR1 as SGHVS and CDR2 as FNYEAQ. CDR3 in amino acids: CASSSTGTPSGGYTF. The CDR3 DNA reads as TGTGCCAGCAGCTCAACCGGGACACCATCGGGAGGCTACACCTTC.

This clonotype has just a few counts. The chain joins TRBV29-1 to TRBJ2-1; 10 bases line up with TRBD2. Germline V gene sequence: CDR1 SQVTM, CDR2 ANQGSEA. V shed 7 bases and J 4 bases; nucleotides not matched to a gene: 4. The CDR3 runs 13 residues. CDR3 coding DNA: TGCAGCGCATTAGCGGGAGGTTACAATGAGCAGTTCTTC. As protein: CSALAGGYNEQFF.

The chain recombines TRBV14 with TRBJ2-7; 13 nucleotides align to TRBD2. Germline V gene data show CDR1 as SGHDN and CDR2 as FVKESK. The CDR3 sequence is 17 residues long. The V and J ends lost 0 bases and 2 bases, in that order; junction bases with no gene match: 4. CDR3 residues: CASSQDPGTSGTYEQYF. The CDR3 DNA is TGTGCCAGCAGCCAAGACCCCGGGACTAGCGGGACCTACGAGCAGTACTTC.

This sequence joins TRBV5-1 and TRBJ2-1, with TRBD2 identical over 8 bases. This CDR3 is built from 15 residues. Germline loops: CDR1 SGHRS, CDR2 YFSETQ. V was clipped by 3 bases and J by 5 bases; unmatched bases: 7. The CDR3 loop reads CASSYGLASDNEQFF. As DNA, the CDR3 is TGCGCCAGCAGCTACGGACTAGCTAGCGACAATGAGCAGTTCTTC. The entire variable domain, with the rest obtained from reference TRBV5-1 and TRBJ2-1, is as follows: KAGVTQTPRYLIKTRGQQVTLSCSPISGHRSVSWYQQTPGQGLQFLFEYFSETQRNKGNFPGRFSGRQFSNSRSEMNVSTLELGDSALYLCASSYGLASDNEQFFGPGTRLTVL.

The chain has TRBV3-1 and TRBJ2-7; D ambiguous. With the DNA end fitting TRBJ2-5 better, the J assignment may be wrong. The V gene's germline CDR1 is LGHDT and CDR2 YNNKEL (reference sequence). This CDR3 is built from 13 residues. CDR3 nucleotide sequence: TGTGCCAGCAGCCGGGCCCCTCAAGAGACCCAGTACTTC. As protein: CASSRAPQETQYF.

This clonotype was counted a few times. The chain employs TRBV14 and TRBJ2-7, with 9 bases lining up with TRBD2. CDR1 is SGHDN and CDR2 is FVKESK in the germline V gene. The CDR3 is 18 amino acids. V shed 4 bases and J 4 bases; nucleotides not matched to a gene: 17. The CDR3 reads CASSPPGGRSGSLYEQYF. Written as DNA, the CDR3 is TGTGCCAGCAGCCCCCCGGGGGGCCGTAGCGGGAGTTTGTACGAGCAGTACTTC.

This clonotype was found a few times. The chain combines TRBV5-1 with TRBJ2-3; D gene unclear. Per germline, CDR1 SGHRS and CDR2 YFSETQ. CDR3 length equals 15 residues. Trimming removed 5 bases from V and 1 base from J, with 14 bases in between. The CDR3 region has the DNA TGCGCCAGCAGAGTGGCTAGTGGCGGCACAGATACGCAGTATTTT. The encoded protein is CASRVASGGTDTQYF.

This clonotype was seen only a few times. V and J are TRBV6-4 and TRBJ1-6; 9 bases are shared with TRBD1. This CDR3 has 17 residues. Germline lookup yields CDR1 MRHNA and CDR2 SNTAGT. With V trimmed by 2 bases and J by 7 bases, 9 bases remained unmatched. The CDR3 coding sequence is TGTGCCAGCAGTGACCTGATCCCCGGGACAGGGAATTCACCCCTCCACTTT. It yields the protein CASSDLIPGTGNSPLHF.

This clonotype has a single count. The chain is built from TRBV6-2 or TRBV6-3 and TRBJ2-7; 8 bases align to TRBD2. The CDR3 is 13 residues long. Germline lookup yields CDR1 MNHEY and CDR2 SVGEGT. The trim removed 8 bases at V and 6 bases at J, leaving 9 bases unmatched. CDR3 in amino acids: CASGTRGSREQYF. The CDR3 region has the DNA TGTGCCAGCGGGACTAGGGGTTCCCGCGAGCAGTACTTC.

The chain uses TRBV28 and TRBJ2-3; perhaps TRBD1 as D (5 bases). The CDR3 totals 17 residues. The V and J ends lost 6 bases and 2 bases respectively, with 21 bases between them. The germline CDR1 and CDR2 sequences are MDHEN and SYDVKM. In DNA, the CDR3 is TGTGCCAGCAGCAGAATCAGGGATGCGACCAACACAGATACGCAGTATTTT. The encoded protein is CASSRIRDATNTDTQYF.

CDR3 nucleotides: TGCAGTGCTGCCCTAGCGGGAGGGGGCCTAGAGACCCAGTACTTC. Residues: CSAALAGGGLETQYF. The rearrangement joins TRBV20-1 to TRBJ2-5; 12 bases agree with TRBD2. J gave up 4 bases and V 5 bases, and 8 bases lay outside the gene matches. CDR3 length: 15 amino acids. Looked up from germline, CDR1 is DFQATT and CDR2 is SNEGSKA (reference sequence).

This chain connects TRBV25-1 to TRBJ1-1; D gene unclear. The CDR3 totals 15 residues. Looked up from germline, CDR1 is MGHDK and CDR2 is SYGVNS. Trimming stripped 8 bases from V and 0 bases from J, with 16 bases between. CDR3: CASYSHGGLNTEAFF. In DNA form, the CDR3 reads TGTGCCAGCTATTCTCATGGTGGGCTGAACACTGAAGCTTTCTTT.

The gene calls are TRBV6-5 and TRBJ2-3, with TRBD2 identical over 9 bases. The junction had 6 bases not matched to a gene; V was cut back by 2 bases and J by 0 bases. Per the germline V gene, CDR1 is MNHEY and CDR2 is SVGAGI. CDR3 size: 17 residues. Written as DNA, the CDR3 is TGTGCCAGCAGTTACGGGTCCGGGACTAGCAGCACAGATACGCAGTATTTT. Amino acid sequence: CASSYGSGTSSTDTQYF.

V is TRBV10-3 and J is TRBJ2-5, with a weak D call TRBD1 (6 bases). With the DNA end fitting TRBJ2-7 better, the J assignment may be wrong. The CDR3 has 18 amino acids. CDR1 ENHRY and CDR2 SYGVKD come from the germline V gene. The DNA for the CDR3 is TGTGCCATCAGTGAGTCGAAGGGGGTGGCGGGTAGTGGCTACGAGCAGTACTTC. This codes for CAISESKGVAGSGYEQYF.

The chain couples TRBV12-5 to TRBJ1-5, with D unclear. V was pared by 3 bases and J by 7 bases, with 19 bases between. The V gene's germline CDR1 is LGHNT and CDR2 FRNRAP. The CDR3 covers 16 residues. CDR3 coding DNA: TGTGCTAGTGGTTTCTCGTCTCAGTTAGCCAGGCAGCCCCAGCATTTT. This encodes CASGFSSQLARQPQHF. The whole variable domain, remainder taken from reference TRBV12-5 and TRBJ1-5, is DARVTQTPRHKVTEMGQEVTMRCQPILGHNTVFWYRQTMMQGLELLAYFRNRAPLDDSGMPKDRFSAEMPDATLATLKIQPSEPRDSAVYFCASGFSSQLARQPQHFGDGTRLSIL.

In regard to this clonotype: The junction differs from germline at one of its ends, possibly a read error. This sequence joins TRBV6-5 and TRBJ2-7; no firm D call. CDR3 size: 14 residues. Germline CDR1 is MNHEY and CDR2 is SVGAGI. DNA for the CDR3: TGTACCAGCAGTCGACGCTCGGGCTCCTACGAGCAGTACTTC. Residues: CTSSRRSGSYEQYF.

Comment on this clonotype: A much more abundant neighbour one base away suggests this may be a read error. V gene TRBV7-2 combines with J gene TRBJ2-6; the D gene could be TRBD1 or TRBD2 (6 bases each). Germline CDR1 SGHTA, CDR2 FQGNSA. CDR3 length: 16 amino acids. CDR3 sequence reads: CASSSDGGWGADVLTF. The CDR3 DNA reads TGTGCCAGCAGCTCTGATGGAGGCTGGGGGGCCGACGTCCTGACTTTC.

The chain couples TRBV3-1 to TRBJ2-1, with 9 bases that match TRBD2. Germline CDR1 is LGHDT and CDR2 is YNNKEL (reference sequence). Trimming removed 2 bases from V and 8 bases from J; junction bases left unmatched: 7. There are 15 residues in the CDR3. In DNA form, the CDR3 reads TGTGCCAGCAGCCAATTGGGTAGCGGGAGTGATGAGCAGTTCTTC. It codes for CASSQLGSGSDEQFF.

The V gene is TRBV14, the J gene TRBJ2-1; D perhaps matches TRBD2 (6 bases). Between the trimmed V and J ends, which lost 3 bases and 3 bases, there was a span of 9 bases. This CDR3 is built from 14 residues. From germline, CDR1 is SGHDN and CDR2 FVKESK. The DNA of the CDR3 is TGTGCCAGCAGCCAGCGGGGTATCTACAATGAGCAGTTCTTC. Its translation: CASSQRGIYNEQFF. The whole variable domain, remainder taken from reference TRBV14 and TRBJ2-1, is EAGVTQFPSHSVIEKGQTVTLRCDPISGHDNLYWYRRVMGKEIKFLLHFVKESKQDESGMPNNRFLAERTGGTYSTLKVQPAELEDSGVYFCASSQRGIYNEQFFGPGTRLTVL.

The chain recombines TRBV11-2 with TRBJ2-7, with 8 bases lining up with TRBD2. V trimming: 1 base; J trimming: 2 bases; junction bases outside the gene matches: 25. This CDR3 has 22 residues. Germline CDR1 and CDR2: SGHAT and FQNNGV. CDR3 loop: CASSLVSSAGGVRPRTTYEQYF. The CDR3, as DNA: TGTGCCAGCAGCTTAGTTAGTTCCGCGGGAGGAGTTCGGCCAAGGACTACCTACGAGCAGTACTTC. Using reference TRBV11-2 and TRBJ2-7 for the parts outside the CDR3, the full variable domain is EAGVAQSPRYKIIEKRQSVAFWCNPISGHATLYWYQQILGQGPKLLIQFQNNGVVDDSQLPKDRFSAERLKGVDSTLKIQPAKLEDSAVYLCASSLVSSAGGVRPRTTYEQYFGPGTRLTVT.

This clonotype occurred a few times. V gene TRBV7-8 combines with J gene TRBJ2-7, with a tentative D call TRBD1 (5 bases). This CDR3 region has 17 residues. Germline-derived CDR1 and CDR2 are SGHVS and FQNEAQ. Deletions cut 2 bases from V and 4 bases from J, with 21 bases between. In DNA, the CDR3 is TGTGCCAGCAGCTTAAAGGGTGGGCAGGGTGGACGGTACGAGCAGTACTTC. Encoded protein: CASSLKGGQGGRYEQYF.

This clonotype has more than one count but fewer than ten. V usage is TRBV29-1 and J usage is TRBJ2-7; 11 positions agree with TRBD2. Per germline, CDR1 SQVTM and CDR2 ANQGSEA. V trimming: 8 bases; J trimming: 7 bases; junction bases outside the gene matches: 13. CDR3 length: 14 amino acids. The CDR3 protein is CSFIPGLADNEQYF. In nucleotides, the CDR3 is TGCAGCTTCATCCCGGGACTAGCGGACAATGAGCAGTACTTC.